This T cell receptor beta chain was retrieved from a study of CD8 T cells in ankylosing spondylitis. Whole-study findings and limits: A subset of motif variants has previously been described in the synovial fluid and blood of reactive arthritis. Disease-linked clones displayed a CD8+ phenotype and appeared relatively rarely in peripheral blood. Seven to nine highly homologous variants made up a TCR beta motif, and this motif appeared characteristic of ankylosing spondylitis blood. Matched ankylosing spondylitis synovial fluid reportedly showed significant enrichment of disease-linked clones.

Scientists made TCR beta libraries using quantitative 5'-RACE with molecular barcodes. TCRdb reprocessed the 5' RACE reads with MiXCR, giving one entry per CDR3 protein. The profile shows roughly 220,000 distinct CDR3 sequences, roughly 18% of them singletons. Germline trimming cut 9 bases from V and 12 bases from J; bases unmatched to any gene: 13. In germline, CDR1 is ENHRY, CDR2 SYGVKD. The CDR3 length is 13 residues. In regard to this clonotype: No antigen is known for it.

The TCR sequence derives from a male donor with ankylosing spondylitis. The material sequenced was blood, either unsorted or a sorted T cell fraction (not recorded which). This chain connects TRBV10-3 to TRBJ1-4; 7 bases agree with TRBD1. The CDR3: CAMGTAVDAELFF. CDR3 coding DNA: TGTGCCATGGGGACAGCCGTAGATGCGGAACTGTTTTTT.